These 29 T cell receptor beta chains were all obtained from the same sample, sequenced in a study of shared clonotypes between healthy human individuals (dated by TCRdb to 2019 to 2021). The library was obtained by the immunoSEQ multiplex PCR assay. As stored in TCRdb, this immuneACCESS dataset retains in-frame rearrangements with V and J assigned. A fraction of the clones does not appear; measured against another copy, unresolved V genes explain less than half of the discrepancy, and the remainder lacks a known reason. The sample table lists under 700,000 clones, 90% to 95% of them with a count of one. In total, the top ten clones hold over 0.1% of the sample. CD8 naive samples consisted of CD45RO-negative cells that were positively selected for CCR7, yielding a CD45RA+CCR7+ population without TemRA cells. The sample consisted of naive CD8+ T cells sorted from blood. The intended sense of this specimen's cell subset or site label: CD45RA+CCR7+. Receptors originate from a woman aged 25-40 years in good health.

The rearrangement links TRBV6-5 to TRBJ2-3, with 7 bases matching TRBD2. Trimming took 7 bases from V and 4 from J; bases not matched to a gene: 8. Germline CDR1 and CDR2: MNHEY and SVGAGI. There are 14 residues in the CDR3. CDR3 sequence: CASTLTSEADTQYF. DNA of the CDR3: TGTGCCAGCACCCTTACTAGCGAGGCAGATACGCAGTATTTT.

V usage is TRBV23-1 and J usage is TRBJ1-1, with no clear D. Being an ORF, TRBV23-1 has a function that is uncertain. The CDR3 covers 13 residues. Between the trimmed V and J ends, which lost 1 base and 6 bases, there was a span of 9 bases. The CDR3 nucleotides read TGCGCCAGCAGTCAATGTAAGCGGTCTGAAGCTTTCTTT. Encoded protein: CASSQCKRSEAFF.

The chain has TRBV27 and TRBJ2-7; TRBD2 agrees at 7 bases. Germline V gene data show CDR1 as MNHEY and CDR2 as SMNVEV (reference sequence). The CDR3 spans 15 residues. Germline trimming cut 3 bases from V and 0 bases from J; bases unmatched to any gene: 5. CDR3 DNA sequence: TGTGCCAGCAGTTTCGAAAGCGGGATCTCCTACGAGCAGTACTTC. It encodes CASSFESGISYEQYF.

The chain links TRBV7-6 to TRBJ2-2, with 11 bases lining up with TRBD2. Germline lookup yields CDR1 SGHVS and CDR2 FNYEAQ. Unmatched junction bases numbered 11, after V lost 5 bases and J lost 0 bases. The CDR3 has 19 residues. Here the CDR3 reads CASSPSPGLAEPNTGELFF. The CDR3 bases are TGTGCCAGCAGCCCCAGCCCGGGACTAGCGGAACCGAACACCGGGGAGCTGTTTTTT. Together with reference TRBV7-6 and TRBJ2-2, the CDR3 gives the full variable domain: GAGVSQSPRYKVTKRGQDVALRCDPISGHVSLYWYRQALGQGPEFLTYFNYEAQQDKSGLPNDRFSAERPEGSISTLTIQRTEQRDSAMYRCASSPSPGLAEPNTGELFFGEGSRLTVL.

V and J are TRBV28 and TRBJ1-5; TRBD1 is a possible D gene (5 bases). In germline, CDR1 is MDHEN, CDR2 SYDVKM. The CDR3 runs to 16 residues. V shed 5 bases and J shed 11 bases, with 25 bases lying between them. The CDR3 DNA reads TGTGCCAGCAGTGCCAAAGGGACGGCTAGTTTTGGGGCCCAGCATTTT. Its protein product is CASSAKGTASFGAQHF.

As to this clone: This specimen includes other DNA sequences encoding the same CDR3. The chain combines TRBV9 with TRBJ1-2, with 10 bases that match TRBD1. The CDR3 totals 13 residues. V shed 2 bases, J shed 8 bases, and the junction held 3 bases outside the gene matches. Germline V gene sequence: CDR1 SGDLS, CDR2 YYNGEE. The CDR3 is CASSVGQGDGYTF. CDR3 bases: TGTGCCAGCAGCGTCGGACAGGGGGACGGCTACACCTTC.

This rearrangement joins TRBV13 to TRBJ1-1; D perhaps matches TRBD1 (5 bases). The CDR3 is 12 residues long. V was trimmed by 7 bases and J by 4 bases, leaving 10 bases between them. From germline, CDR1 is PRHDT and CDR2 FYEKMQ (reference sequence). The CDR3 bases are TGTGCCAGCACCGTGGGGGGCACTGAAGCTTTCTTT. Its protein is CASTVGGTEAFF.

The chain joins TRBV7-9 to TRBJ2-3; 7 nucleotides match TRBD1. This CDR3 is 16 amino acids long. Germline CDR1 reads SEHNR; CDR2 reads FQNEAQ (reference sequence). Losses at the gene ends were 2 bases for V and 6 bases for J; bases not matched to a gene: 11. The CDR3 protein is CASSLRGGTGVDTQYF. The DNA for the CDR3 is TGTGCCAGCAGCTTAAGAGGCGGAACAGGGGTGGATACGCAGTATTTT.

This clone was recorded only once. The CDR3 sequence is CASSSQGTTHQQETQYF. As DNA, the CDR3 is TGTGCCAGCAGCTCCCAGGGGACCACACACCAACAAGAGACCCAGTACTTC. This chain uses TRBV7-9 with TRBJ2-5; D perhaps matches TRBD1 (6 bases). This CDR3 is 17 amino acids long. CDR1 is SEHNR and CDR2 is FQNEAQ in the germline V gene (reference sequence). Trimming shortened V by 4 bases and J by 2 bases, and 20 bases separated the two germline ends.

This chain joins TRBV11-2 and TRBJ2-5, with 8 bases fitting TRBD1. V lost 3 bases and J lost 4; bases outside the gene matches: 7. The CDR3 spans 15 residues. Germline V gene data show CDR1 as SGHAT and CDR2 as FQNNGV. The CDR3 is CASSFFRDRGETQYF. CDR3 nucleotides: TGTGCCAGCAGCTTTTTTCGAGACAGGGGAGAGACCCAGTACTTC.

In the case of this clone: Other DNA sequences in this specimen translate into the identical CDR3. The chain couples TRBV5-6 to TRBJ2-7; perhaps TRBD2 as D (5 bases). Germline V gene sequence: CDR1 SGHDT, CDR2 YYEEEE. The CDR3 extends over 13 amino acids. V was clipped by 4 bases and J by 2 bases, with 10 bases between them. This chain's CDR3 is CASSLGGTYEQYF. The CDR3 nucleotides read TGTGCCAGCAGCCTAGGAGGAACCTACGAGCAGTACTTC.

The gene calls are TRBV5-1 and TRBJ2-1, with D possibly being TRBD1 or TRBD2 (5 bases each). Germline CDR1 SGHRS, CDR2 YFSETQ. Deletions cut 2 bases from V and 2 bases from J, with 26 bases between. CDR3 length equals 20 residues. This CDR3 reads CASSFKRQSSYVEAYNEQFF. CDR3 coding DNA: TGCGCCAGCAGCTTTAAGCGACAGAGTTCCTACGTGGAGGCCTACAATGAGCAGTTCTTC. The complete variable domain, with remaining parts taken from reference TRBV5-1 and TRBJ2-1, reads KAGVTQTPRYLIKTRGQQVTLSCSPISGHRSVSWYQQTPGQGLQFLFEYFSETQRNKGNFPGRFSGRQFSNSRSEMNVSTLELGDSALYLCASSFKRQSSYVEAYNEQFFGPGTRLTVL.

The chain combines TRBV6-8 with TRBJ2-5, with 8 bases aligning to TRBD1. Germline V gene data show CDR1 as MNHGY and CDR2 as SAAAGT. The length of the CDR3 is 16 residues. J gave up 5 bases and V 1 base, and 9 bases lay outside the gene matches. CDR3 residues: CASSYCGQGPPETQYF. The CDR3 bases are TGTGCCAGCAGTTACTGTGGACAGGGCCCTCCGGAGACCCAGTACTTC.

J is TRBJ2-4 and V is TRBV10-3; TRBD2 agrees at 12 bases. This CDR3 is 15 amino acids long. The germline gives CDR1 ENHRY, CDR2 SYGVKD. The junction had 4 bases not matched to a gene; V was cut back by 4 bases and J by 6 bases. The CDR3 protein is CAISGLAGDGNIQYF. The CDR3 DNA reads as TGTGCCATCAGTGGACTAGCGGGAGACGGAAACATTCAGTACTTC.

The chain combines TRBV28 with TRBJ2-7; 8 bases line up with TRBD2. The length of the CDR3 is 15 residues. Germline V CDR1 and CDR2: MDHEN, SYDVKM. Trimming cost V 4 bases and J 4 bases; bases outside gene matches: 9. CDR3 loop: CASSSQTAGGYEQYF. In DNA, the CDR3 is TGTGCCAGCAGTTCTCAAACGGCGGGAGGTTACGAGCAGTACTTC.

V is TRBV7-9 and J is TRBJ1-1, with a weak D call TRBD1 (6 bases). Germline V gene data show CDR1 as SEHNR and CDR2 as FQNEAQ (reference sequence). The ends were cut back, 8 bases at V and 1 base at J, with 11 bases in the middle. The CDR3 loop spans 13 amino acids. The DNA for the CDR3 is TGTGCCAGCTGGGGGCCCGCGAACACTGAAGCTTTCTTT. Its translation: CASWGPANTEAFF.

This rearrangement joins TRBV29-1 to TRBJ2-2, with D perhaps given as TRBD1 or TRBD2 (5 bases each). The CDR3 totals 13 residues. Germline V gene lookup returns CDR1 SQVTM and CDR2 ANQGSEA. Between the trimmed V and J ends, which lost 3 bases and 1 base, there was a span of 6 bases. CDR3 coding DNA: TGCAGCGTTGAGGGGGTGAACACCGGGGAGCTGTTTTTT. Its protein product is CSVEGVNTGELFF.

The V call is TRBV6-5, the J call TRBJ2-7; possible D gene TRBD1, 7 bases. From germline, CDR1 is MNHEY and CDR2 SVGAGI. The CDR3 is 14 residues long. V was trimmed by 6 bases and J by 3 bases, leaving 15 bases between them. The CDR3 is CASSTEGARYEQYF. CDR3 DNA sequence: TGTGCCAGCAGCACGGAGGGGGCCCGCTACGAGCAGTACTTC.

This chain links TRBV29-1 with TRBJ1-2, with TRBD1 matching over 10 bases. The CDR3 loop spans 14 amino acids. V lost 3 bases to trimming and J lost 4 bases; unmatched junction nucleotides: 5. Germline V gene sequence: CDR1 SQVTM, CDR2 ANQGSEA. The CDR3 spells CSVEGQGIIYGYTF. CDR3 DNA sequence: TGCAGCGTTGAGGGACAGGGGATAATCTATGGCTACACCTTC.

The gene calls are TRBV14 and TRBJ2-1; the match to TRBD1 covers 9 bases. This CDR3 region has 16 residues. The V gene's germline CDR1 is SGHDN and CDR2 FVKESK. V lost 3 bases to trimming and J lost 2 bases; unmatched junction nucleotides: 5. The DNA of the CDR3 is TGTGCCAGCAGCCACTTCCGGGACAGGGCCTACAATGAGCAGTTCTTC. Translating it yields CASSHFRDRAYNEQFF.

This clone was counted a single time. The rearrangement joins TRBV5-1 to TRBJ2-5; TRBD2 agrees at 8 bases. Germline lookup yields CDR1 SGHRS and CDR2 YFSETQ. The V gene end was trimmed by 0 bases and the J gene end by 1 base; junction bases not matched to a gene: 5. This CDR3 region has 16 residues. The CDR3 region has the DNA TGCGCCAGCAGCTTGGTGCTAGCGGGCCCCCAAGAGACCCAGTACTTC. Amino acid sequence: CASSLVLAGPQETQYF.

A remark on this clone: The same CDR3 arises from other DNA sequences in this sample as well. This sequence joins TRBV19 and TRBJ2-7; 12 nucleotides line up with TRBD2. J lost 6 bases, V lost 3 bases, and 6 bases had no gene match. The CDR3 contains 15 residues. The V gene's germline CDR1 is LNHDA and CDR2 SQIVND (reference sequence). The CDR3 coding sequence is TGTGCCAGTAGTATTCGACTAGCGGGAGTTAGCGAGCAGTACTTC. Encoded protein: CASSIRLAGVSEQYF. Complete variable domain (other parts from reference TRBV19 and TRBJ2-7): DGGITQSPKYLFRKEGQNVTLSCEQNLNHDAMYWYRQDPGQGLRLIYYSQIVNDFQKGDIAEGYSVSREKKESFPLTVTSAQKNPTAFYLCASSIRLAGVSEQYFGPGTRLTVT.

V gene TRBV12-5 combines with J gene TRBJ2-2; 7 bases match TRBD1. The ends lost 8 bases at V and 4 bases at J; junction bases unmatched: 4. The CDR3 covers 13 residues. In germline, CDR1 is LGHNT, CDR2 FRNRAP. This CDR3 reads CASSTGATGELFF. The DNA of the CDR3 is TGTGCTAGTAGCACAGGGGCCACCGGGGAGCTGTTTTTT. The full variable domain, completed using reference TRBV12-5 and TRBJ2-2, is DARVTQTPRHKVTEMGQEVTMRCQPILGHNTVFWYRQTMMQGLELLAYFRNRAPLDDSGMPKDRFSAEMPDATLATLKIQPSEPRDSAVYFCASSTGATGELFFGEGSRLTVL.

CDR3 DNA sequence: TGTGCCAGCAGTTACTCGAGCGGGGGCGTTGGGGAAAAACTGTTTTTT. It is translated as CASSYSSGGVGEKLFF. The chain carries TRBV6-6 and TRBJ1-4, with D maybe TRBD1 (6 bases). This CDR3 comprises 16 residues. Between the trimmed V and J ends, which lost 0 bases and 8 bases, there was a span of 16 bases. CDR1 is MNHNY, CDR2 SVGAGI, per germline (reference sequence).

V gene TRBV28 combines with J gene TRBJ2-7, with 7 bases identical to TRBD1. This CDR3 has 14 amino acids. V gave up 5 bases and J gave up 6 bases; unmatched junction bases: 10. Germline V CDR1 and CDR2: MDHEN, SYDVKM. This chain's CDR3 is CASSDTGASSEQYF. The DNA of the CDR3 is TGTGCCAGCAGTGACACAGGGGCGTCGTCCGAGCAGTACTTC.

This sequence joins TRBV28 and TRBJ2-2; TRBD2 aligns across 10 bases. The CDR3 loop spans 17 amino acids. Germline V lookup: CDR1 MDHEN, CDR2 SYDVKM. Unmatched junction bases numbered 6, after V lost 1 base and J lost 4 bases. CDR3 bases: TGTGCCAGCAGTTTATTTTCACTAGCGGGACCCACCGGGGAGCTGTTTTTT. As protein: CASSLFSLAGPTGELFF.

This chain joins TRBV27 and TRBJ2-1; 12 positions match TRBD2. Trimming at V came to 3 bases and at J to 7 bases, leaving 7 bases not matched to a gene. The CDR3 runs to 16 residues. Germline loops: CDR1 MNHEY, CDR2 SMNVEV (reference sequence). The CDR3 is CASSLGTSGLRNEQFF. For the CDR3, the DNA is TGTGCCAGCAGTTTGGGGACTAGCGGGCTGAGGAATGAGCAGTTCTTC.

The V call is TRBV9, the J call TRBJ2-1, with D unresolved. CDR1 is SGDLS and CDR2 is YYNGEE in the germline V gene. There are 13 residues in the CDR3. V was shortened by 0 bases and J by 10 bases, with 11 bases between the two germline ends. As DNA, the CDR3 is TGTGCCAGCAGCGTAGGGCTCGCCGGGGAGCAGTTCTTC. It yields the protein CASSVGLAGEQFF.

This chain links TRBV11-2 with TRBJ2-7; 13 bases line up with TRBD2. The CDR3 sequence is 15 residues long. Losses at the gene ends were 5 bases for V and 3 bases for J; bases not matched to a gene: 4. Germline assignment: CDR1 SGHAT and CDR2 FQNNGV. CDR3 residues: CASSTGLAGHYEQYF. CDR3 bases: TGTGCCAGCAGCACGGGACTAGCGGGGCACTACGAGCAGTACTTC.